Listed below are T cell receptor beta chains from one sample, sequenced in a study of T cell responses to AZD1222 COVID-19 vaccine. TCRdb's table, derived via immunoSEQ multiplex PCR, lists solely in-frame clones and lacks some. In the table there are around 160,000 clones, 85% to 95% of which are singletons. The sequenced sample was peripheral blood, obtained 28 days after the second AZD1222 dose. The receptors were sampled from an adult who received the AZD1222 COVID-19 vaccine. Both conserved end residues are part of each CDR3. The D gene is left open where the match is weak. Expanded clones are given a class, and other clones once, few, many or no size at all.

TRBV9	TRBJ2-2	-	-	CASSAPPGELFF	TGTGCCAGCAGCGCCCCCCCCGGGGAGCTGTTTTTT
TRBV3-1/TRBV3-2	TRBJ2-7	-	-	CASSLVGGEQYF	TGTGCCAGCAGCCTGGTAGGGGGCGAGCAGTACTTC
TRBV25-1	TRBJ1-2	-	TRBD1	CASSSTGDRGYTF	TGTGCCAGCAGTTCTACAGGGGACCGCGGCTACACCTTC
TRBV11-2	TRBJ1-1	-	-	CASSLLGQEAFF	TGTGCCAGCAGCTTATTAGGGCAGGAAGCTTTCTTT
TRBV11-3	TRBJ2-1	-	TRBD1	CASSDRDRGPWEQFF	TGTGCCAGCAGCGACCGGGACAGGGGGCCGTGGGAGCAGTTCTTC
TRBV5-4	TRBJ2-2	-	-	CASSLGEATADTGELFF	TGTGCCAGCAGCCTGGGCGAGGCGACAGCTGACACCGGGGAGCTGTTTTTT
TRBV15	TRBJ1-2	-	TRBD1	CATSFRTGGAGGYGYTF	TGTGCCACCAGCTTCCGTACAGGGGGCGCCGGTGGCTATGGCTACACCTTC
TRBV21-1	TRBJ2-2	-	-	CASSTGKAGGSGTGELFF	TGTGCCAGCAGCACCGGAAAAGCGGGAGGGTCGGGTACCGGGGAGCTGTTTTTT
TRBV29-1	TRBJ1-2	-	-	CSVGWGNYGYTF	TGCAGCGTTGGTTGGGGTAACTATGGCTACACCTTC
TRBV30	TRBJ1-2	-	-	CAWRGLAPGYGYTF	TGTGCCTGGAGAGGGCTGGCCCCGGGCTATGGCTACACCTTC
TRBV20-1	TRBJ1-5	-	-	CSCGQPQHF	TGCAGTTGTGGTCAGCCCCAGCATTTT
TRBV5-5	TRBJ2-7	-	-	CASSLKVSYEQYF	TGTGCCAGCAGCTTGAAGGTTTCCTACGAGCAGTACTTC
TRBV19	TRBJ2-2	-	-	CASSIRERRGELFF	TGTGCCAGTAGTATACGGGAGAGGCGCGGGGAGCTGTTTTTT
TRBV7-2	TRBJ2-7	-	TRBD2	CASTVSHGGLSYEQYF	TGTGCCAGCACCGTAAGTCATGGGGGACTATCCTACGAGCAGTACTTC
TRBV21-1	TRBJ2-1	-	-	CASSRYKPYNEQFF	TGTGCCAGCAGCAGGTACAAGCCGTACAATGAGCAGTTCTTC
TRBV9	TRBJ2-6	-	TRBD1	CASSPRLQGSSGANVLTF	TGTGCCAGCAGCCCCCGCTTACAGGGGAGCTCTGGGGCCAACGTCCTGACTTTC
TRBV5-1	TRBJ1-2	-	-	CASSLVQGHGYTF	TGCGCCAGCAGCTTGGTACAGGGACATGGCTACACCTTC
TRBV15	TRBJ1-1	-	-	CATSRDPSSVAFF	TGTGCCACCAGCAGAGATCCCTCTTCGGTAGCTTTCTTT
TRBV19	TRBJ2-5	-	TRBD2	CASSSQTSGSETQYF	TGTGCCAGTAGTTCTCAGACTAGCGGGAGCGAGACCCAGTACTTC
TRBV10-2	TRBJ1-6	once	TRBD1	CATNRGGTENSPLHF	TGCGCCACCAATAGAGGGGGGACAGAAAATTCACCCCTCCACTTT
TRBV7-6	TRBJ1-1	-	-	CASSRQGNTEAFF	TGTGCCAGCAGCCGCCAGGGAAACACTGAAGCTTTCTTT
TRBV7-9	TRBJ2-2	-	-	CASSLAVYTGELFF	TGTGCCAGCAGCTTAGCGGTGTACACCGGGGAGCTGTTTTTT
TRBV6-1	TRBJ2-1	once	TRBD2	CASSEGLLREGFYNEQFF	TGTGCCAGCAGTGAGGGACTACTCAGGGAGGGCTTTTACAATGAGCAGTTCTTC
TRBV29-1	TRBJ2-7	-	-	CSVTDGYEQYF	TGCAGCGTTACGGACGGTTACGAGCAGTACTTC
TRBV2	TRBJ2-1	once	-	CASSLSTGMNEQFF	TGTGCCAGCAGTCTTTCTACAGGTATGAATGAGCAGTTCTTC
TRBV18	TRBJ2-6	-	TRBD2	CASSPSGGPLPGANVLTF	TGTGCCAGCTCACCGTCGGGAGGGCCTCTACCTGGGGCCAACGTCCTGACTTTC
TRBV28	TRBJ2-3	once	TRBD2	CASVAGGPGTQYF	TGTGCCAGCGTAGCGGGAGGGCCTGGCACGCAGTATTTT
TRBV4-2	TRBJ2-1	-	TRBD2	CASSPIGTSHDNEQFF	TGTGCCAGCAGCCCGATTGGGACTAGCCACGACAATGAGCAGTTCTTC
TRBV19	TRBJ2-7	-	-	CASSPRGINSYEQYF	TGTGCCAGTAGTCCTCGCGGGATTAACTCCTACGAGCAGTACTTC
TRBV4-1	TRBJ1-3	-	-	CASSQDSEGSGNTIYF	TGCGCCAGCAGCCAAGATTCTGAGGGCTCTGGAAACACCATATATTTT
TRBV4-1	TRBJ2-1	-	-	CASSQWPGAYNEQFF	TGCGCCAGCAGCCAGTGGCCAGGAGCATACAATGAGCAGTTCTTC
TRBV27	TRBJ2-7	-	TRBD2	CASSLGTSGSYEQYF	TGTGCCAGCAGTTTGGGGACTAGCGGTTCCTACGAGCAGTACTTC
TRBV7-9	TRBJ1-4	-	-	CASSQRGGVLNEKLFF	TGTGCCAGCAGCCAAAGGGGGGGAGTTCTAAATGAAAAACTGTTTTTT
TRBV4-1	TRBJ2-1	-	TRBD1	CASSQGPGQGYNEQFF	TGCGCCAGCAGCCAAGGACCGGGACAGGGCTACAATGAGCAGTTCTTC
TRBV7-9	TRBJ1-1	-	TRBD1	CASSSGQGVTEAFF	TGTGCCAGCAGCTCCGGACAGGGGGTGACTGAAGCTTTCTTT
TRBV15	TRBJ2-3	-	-	CATSLRTASDTQYF	TGTGCCACCAGCCTTCGGACAGCCTCGGATACGCAGTATTTT
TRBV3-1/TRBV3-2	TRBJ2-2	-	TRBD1	CASSQVPGQGESLTSNTGELFF	TGTGCCAGCAGCCAAGTCCCGGGACAGGGAGAAAGCCTAACCTCGAACACCGGGGAGCTGTTTTTT
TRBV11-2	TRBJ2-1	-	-	CASSLGTDYNEQFF	TGTGCCAGCAGCTTAGGGACGGATTACAATGAGCAGTTCTTC
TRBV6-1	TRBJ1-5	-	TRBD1	CASSEGTGTGVYSNQPQHF	TGTGCCAGCAGTGAAGGAACCGGGACAGGGGTATATAGCAATCAGCCCCAGCATTTT
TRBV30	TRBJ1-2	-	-	CAWSPGTAYGYTF	TGTGCCTGGAGCCCCGGGACGGCCTATGGCTACACCTTC
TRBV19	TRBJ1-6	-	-	CASAFEGGNSPLHF	TGTGCCAGTGCGTTCGAAGGGGGAAATTCACCCCTCCACTTT
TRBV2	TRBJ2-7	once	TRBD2	CASSEGTSAYYEQYF	TGTGCCAGCAGTGAGGGGACTAGCGCCTACTACGAGCAGTACTTC
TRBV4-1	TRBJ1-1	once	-	CASSQVGSPEAFF	TGCGCCAGCAGCCAAGTCGGCAGCCCTGAAGCTTTCTTT
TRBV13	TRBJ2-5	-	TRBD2	CASSLTGTSSQETQYF	TGTGCCAGCAGCCTTACCGGGACTAGCAGCCAAGAGACCCAGTACTTC
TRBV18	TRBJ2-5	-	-	CASSRPGHQETQYF	TGTGCCAGCTCACGACCGGGACATCAAGAGACCCAGTACTTC
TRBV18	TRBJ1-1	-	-	CASSVTGVVSTEAFF	TGTGCCAGCTCAGTCACAGGAGTAGTTAGCACTGAAGCTTTCTTT
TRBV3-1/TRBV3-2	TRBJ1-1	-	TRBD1	CASQDRGNTEAFF	TGTGCCAGCCAGGACAGGGGGAACACTGAAGCTTTCTTT
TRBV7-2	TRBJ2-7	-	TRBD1	CASSLTGGTYEQYF	TGTGCCAGCAGCTTAACAGGGGGTACCTACGAGCAGTACTTC
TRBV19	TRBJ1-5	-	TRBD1	CASSTPDRGPSQPQHF	TGTGCCAGTAGTACCCCGGACAGGGGGCCGAGTCAGCCCCAGCATTTT
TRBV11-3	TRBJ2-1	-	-	CASSLGRGGTGNEQFF	TGTGCCAGCAGCTTAGGTAGGGGGGGAACGGGAAATGAGCAGTTCTTC
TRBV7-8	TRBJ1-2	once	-	CASSLVGTTYGYTF	TGTGCCAGCAGCTTAGTTGGGACAACCTATGGCTACACCTTC
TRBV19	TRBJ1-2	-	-	CASSIQTSSYGYTF	TGTGCCAGTAGTATTCAGACTTCTAGCTATGGCTACACCTTC
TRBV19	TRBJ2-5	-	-	CASSFGLNQETQYF	TGTGCCAGTAGTTTTGGACTTAACCAAGAGACCCAGTACTTC